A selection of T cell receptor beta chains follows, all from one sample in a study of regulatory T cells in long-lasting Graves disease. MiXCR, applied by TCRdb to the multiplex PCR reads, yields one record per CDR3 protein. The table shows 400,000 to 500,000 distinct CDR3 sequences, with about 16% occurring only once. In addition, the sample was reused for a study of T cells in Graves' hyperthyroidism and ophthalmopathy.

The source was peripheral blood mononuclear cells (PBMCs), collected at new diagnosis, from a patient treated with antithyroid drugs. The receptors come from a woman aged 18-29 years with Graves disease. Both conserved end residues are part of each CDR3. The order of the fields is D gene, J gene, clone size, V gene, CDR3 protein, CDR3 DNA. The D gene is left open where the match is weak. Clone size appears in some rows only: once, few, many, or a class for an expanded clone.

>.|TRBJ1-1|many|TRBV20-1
CSAREFGRDTEAFF
TGCAGTGCTAGAGAATTTGGACGGGACACTGAAGCTTTCTTT
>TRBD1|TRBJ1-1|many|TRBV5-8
CASNWDRPNTEAFF
TGTGCCAGCAACTGGGACAGGCCGAACACTGAAGCTTTCTTT
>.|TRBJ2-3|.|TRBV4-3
CASSQDAASGTDTQYF
TGCGCCAGCAGCCAAGATGCGGCTAGCGGCACAGATACGCAGTATTTT
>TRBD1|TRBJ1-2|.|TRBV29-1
CSAQGAYGYTF
TGCAGTGCCCAGGGGGCTTATGGCTACACCTTC
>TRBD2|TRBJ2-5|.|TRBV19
CASRIAGDRETQYF
TGTGCCAGTAGGATAGCGGGAGATAGGGAGACCCAGTACTTC
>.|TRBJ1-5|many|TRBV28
CASSLFPGMNQPQHF
TGTGCCAGCAGTTTATTCCCAGGTATGAATCAGCCCCAGCATTTT
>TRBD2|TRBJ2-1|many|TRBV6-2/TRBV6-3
CASRELAGGSVFF
TGTGCCAGCAGAGAACTAGCGGGGGGGAGTGTGTTCTTC
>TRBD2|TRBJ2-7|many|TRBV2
CASSLSGSVEQYF
TGTGCCAGCTCGCTTAGCGGGAGTGTTGAGCAGTACTTC
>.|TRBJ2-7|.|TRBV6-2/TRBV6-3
CASSFTGQYEQYF
TGTGCCAGCAGTTTTACGGGTCAGTACGAGCAGTACTTC
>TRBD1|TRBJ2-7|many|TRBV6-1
CASSDRDRDNEQYF
TGTGCCAGCAGTGACCGGGACAGGGACAACGAGCAGTACTTC
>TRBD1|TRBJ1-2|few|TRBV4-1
CASSQGGNRGDGYTF
TGCGCCAGCAGCCAAGGGGGGAACAGGGGGGATGGCTACACCTTC
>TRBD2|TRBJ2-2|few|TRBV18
CASSPSAGGPNTGELFF
TGTGCCAGCTCACCTTCTGCGGGAGGGCCGAACACCGGGGAGCTGTTTTTT
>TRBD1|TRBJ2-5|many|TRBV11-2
CASSSRTGEFLMKTQYF
TGTGCCAGCAGCTCAAGGACAGGAGAGTTTTTAATGAAGACCCAGTACTTC
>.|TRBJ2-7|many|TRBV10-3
CAISELETTYEQYF
TGTGCCATCAGCGAACTAGAGACTACCTACGAGCAGTACTTC
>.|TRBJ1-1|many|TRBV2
CASTRRTEAFF
TGTGCCAGCACCCGAAGGACTGAAGCTTTCTTT
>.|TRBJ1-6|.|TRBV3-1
CASSLNGQWGSPLHF
TGTGCCAGCAGCCTAAACGGACAGTGGGGTTCACCCCTCCACTTT
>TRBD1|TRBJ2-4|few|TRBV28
CASSLSRAGQGAKNIQYF
TGTGCCAGCAGTTTATCCCGCGCTGGACAGGGCGCCAAAAACATTCAGTACTTC
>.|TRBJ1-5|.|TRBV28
CASTLSNQPQHF
TGTGCCAGCACCCTAAGCAATCAGCCCCAGCATTTT
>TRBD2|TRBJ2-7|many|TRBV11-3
CASSLGMGLNYEQYF
TGTGCCAGCAGCTTGGGGATGGGACTAAACTACGAGCAGTACTTC
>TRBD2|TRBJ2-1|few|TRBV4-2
CASSQGILAGGDNEQFF
TGTGCCAGCAGCCAAGGGATTCTAGCGGGGGGGGACAATGAGCAGTTCTTC
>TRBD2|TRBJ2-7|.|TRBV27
CASSFRGLGLAGDYEQYF
TGTGCCAGCAGTTTTCGGGGTTTAGGACTAGCGGGAGACTACGAGCAGTACTTC
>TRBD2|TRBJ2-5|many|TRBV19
CASSIRDYSETQYF
TGTGCCAGTAGTATCCGGGACTACTCAGAGACCCAGTACTTC
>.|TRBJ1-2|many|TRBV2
CASSEVGDYGYTF
TGTGCCAGCAGTGAAGTAGGCGACTATGGCTACACCTTC
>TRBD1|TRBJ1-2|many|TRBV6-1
CASQLGTGKGYTF
TGTGCCAGCCAATTGGGGACAGGGAAAGGCTACACCTTC
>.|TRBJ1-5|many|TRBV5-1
CASSLGAGISPAAQHF
TGCGCCAGCAGCTTGGGGGCAGGAATTAGCCCCGCAGCCCAGCATTTT
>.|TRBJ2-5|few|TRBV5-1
CASSLALIGGETQYF
TGCGCCAGCAGCTTGGCGCTTATCGGCGGGGAGACCCAGTACTTC
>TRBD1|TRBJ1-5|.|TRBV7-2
CASSLNRQGDQPQHF
TGTGCCAGCAGCTTAAATAGGCAGGGGGATCAGCCCCAGCATTTT
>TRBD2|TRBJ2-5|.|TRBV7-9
CASSLVGLAGGTQETQYF
TGTGCCAGCAGCTTAGTTGGACTAGCGGGAGGTACCCAAGAGACCCAGTACTTC
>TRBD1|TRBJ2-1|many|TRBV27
CASMGQYNEQFF
TGTGCCAGCATGGGACAGTATAATGAGCAGTTCTTC
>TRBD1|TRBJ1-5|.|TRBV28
CASTPQGAGYQPQHF
TGTGCCAGCACCCCACAGGGGGCAGGGTATCAGCCCCAGCATTTT
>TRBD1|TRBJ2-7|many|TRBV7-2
CASSQGQILVYEQYF
TGTGCCAGCAGCCAGGGACAGATCCTTGTCTACGAGCAGTACTTC
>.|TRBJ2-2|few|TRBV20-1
CSANNPWRYTGELFF
TGCAGTGCTAATAACCCATGGCGCTACACCGGGGAGCTGTTTTTT
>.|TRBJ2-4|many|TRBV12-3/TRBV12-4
CASSLGGLGTSYF
TGTGCCAGCAGTTTAGGTGGGCTGGGGACTTCCTACTTC
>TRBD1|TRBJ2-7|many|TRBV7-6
CASSLGPGTAYEQYF
TGTGCCAGCAGCTTAGGACCCGGGACAGCCTACGAGCAGTACTTC
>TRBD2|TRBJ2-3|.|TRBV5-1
CASSLPSTSGSTDTQYF
TGTGCCAGCAGCTTGCCGTCGACTAGCGGGAGTACAGATACGCAGTATTTT
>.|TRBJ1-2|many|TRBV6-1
CASRRAGGVNYGYTF
TGTGCCAGCAGGAGGGCGGGAGGGGTTAACTATGGCTACACCTTC
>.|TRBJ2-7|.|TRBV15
CATSTVFSDEQYF
TGTGCCACCAGCACCGTCTTCAGCGACGAGCAGTACTTC
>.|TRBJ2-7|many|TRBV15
CATSTRDPYEQYF
TGTGCCACCAGCACAAGGGATCCCTACGAGCAGTACTTC
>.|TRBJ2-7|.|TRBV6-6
CASSYSMEGHEQYF
TGTGCCAGCAGTTACTCGATGGAGGGCCACGAGCAGTACTTC
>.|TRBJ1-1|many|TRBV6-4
CASSDSSRGTEAFF
TGTGCCAGCAGTGACTCGAGTCGTGGTACTGAAGCTTTCTTT
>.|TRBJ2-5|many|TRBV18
CASSPFSQETQYF
TGTGCCAGCAGTCCGTTTTCCCAAGAGACCCAGTACTTC
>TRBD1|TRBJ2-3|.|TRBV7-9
CASSETGLGTDTQYF
TGTGCCAGCAGCGAGACAGGGTTAGGCACAGATACGCAGTATTTT
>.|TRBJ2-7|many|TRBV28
CASKSTLYEQYF
TGTGCCAGCAAATCGACATTATACGAGCAGTACTTC
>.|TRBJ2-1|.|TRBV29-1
CSVAGVSYNEQLF
TGCAGCGTTGCGGGGGTGTCCTACAATGAGCAGCTCTTC
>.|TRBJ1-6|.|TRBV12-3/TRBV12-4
CASTFLGGLGSPLHF
TGTGCCAGCACCTTCCTTGGGGGATTAGGTTCACCCCTCCACTTT
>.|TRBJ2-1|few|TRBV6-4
CASSESPVPAYNGQFF
TGTGCCAGCAGTGAATCCCCCGTTCCGGCCTACAATGGGCAGTTCTTC
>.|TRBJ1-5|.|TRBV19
CASSMRSDWWPQHF
TGTGCCAGTAGTATGAGGTCGGATTGGTGGCCCCAGCATTTT
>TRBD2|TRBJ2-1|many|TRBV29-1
CSVDARLAGGPYEQFF
TGCAGCGTTGACGCGCGACTAGCGGGAGGGCCGTATGAGCAGTTCTTC
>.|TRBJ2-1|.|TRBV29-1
CSVETYNEQFF
TGCAGCGTCGAAACCTACAATGAGCAGTTCTTC
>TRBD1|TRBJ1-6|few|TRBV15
CATSKDRATSPLHF
TGTGCCACCAGCAAGGACAGGGCCACCTCACCCCTCCACTTT
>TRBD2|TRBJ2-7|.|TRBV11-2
CASSSYSGRSEEQYF
TGTGCCAGCAGCTCATATAGCGGGAGATCTGAAGAGCAGTACTTC
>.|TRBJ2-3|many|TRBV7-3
CASSFFFGDTQYF
TGTGCCAGCAGCTTCTTTTTTGGGGATACGCAGTATTTT
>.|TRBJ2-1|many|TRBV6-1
CASRPTGRGYNEQFF
TGTGCCAGCAGACCGACGGGGAGAGGGTACAATGAGCAGTTCTTC
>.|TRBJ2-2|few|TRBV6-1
CASNQAGTVGTGELFF
TGTGCCAGCAATCAAGCCGGGACTGTGGGAACCGGGGAGCTGTTTTTT
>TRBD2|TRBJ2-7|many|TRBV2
CASGGSGAFYEQYF
TGTGCCAGCGGAGGGAGCGGGGCCTTCTACGAGCAGTACTTC